One sample yielded the 15 T cell receptor beta chains listed below, sequenced in a study of OX40 agonist ivuxolimab in advanced cancers. The repertoire was sequenced with immunoSEQ multiplex PCR; TCRdb's copy has only in-frame clones and lacks some. Of 60,000 to 85,000 clones detected, around 89% appear once; the ten largest clones hold roughly 4.2%. Specimen: CD4+ or CD8+ T cells sorted from blood, collected in a trial of the OX40 agonist ivuxolimab. These receptors all stem from an adult with an advanced solid tumor such as melanoma, head and neck, liver or kidney cancer.

The gene calls are TRBV7-8 and TRBJ1-5; tentatively, D is TRBD1 (6 bases). Trimming removed 6 bases from V and 7 bases from J, with 13 bases in between. The CDR3 contains 13 residues. The germline CDR1 and CDR2 sequences are SGHVS and FQNEAQ. This chain's CDR3 is CASRGPGVQPQHF. In nucleotides, the CDR3 is TGTGCCAGCAGAGGACCAGGGGTACAGCCCCAGCATTTT.

The J gene is TRBJ2-1, the V gene TRBV9; the D gene is possibly TRBD1 (5 bases). This CDR3 is built from 17 residues. Trimming removed 4 bases from V and 0 bases from J, with 17 bases in between. Germline assignment: CDR1 SGDLS and CDR2 YYNGEE. This chain's CDR3 is CASSFSTEKPSYNEQFF. As DNA, the CDR3 is TGTGCCAGCAGCTTCTCGACAGAGAAACCCTCCTACAATGAGCAGTTCTTC.

The chain employs TRBV15 and TRBJ1-3; tentatively, D is TRBD1 (6 bases). Between the trimmed V and J ends, which lost 5 bases and 3 bases, there was a span of 8 bases. CDR3 length: 13 residues. From germline, CDR1 is LNHNV and CDR2 YYDKDF (reference sequence). The CDR3 DNA reads as TGTGCCACCAGCCTAGGGGGTGGAAACACCATATATTTT. It encodes CATSLGGGNTIYF.

CDR3 protein: CASSLRQGVFVIGELFF. Written as DNA, the CDR3 is TGTGCCAGCAGCCTCAGACAGGGGGTTTTCGTAATCGGGGAGCTGTTTTTT. The V and J genes are TRBV14 and TRBJ2-2; TRBD1 matches 9 bases. The CDR3 sequence is 17 residues long. Germline loops: CDR1 SGHDN, CDR2 FVKESK. V dropped 4 bases and J dropped 7; count of bases not matched to a gene: 13.

The chain combines TRBV6-5 with TRBJ1-1; D is ambiguous. V lost 1 base to trimming and J lost 5 bases, with 8 bases between them. Per the germline V gene, CDR1 is MNHEY and CDR2 is SVGAGI. The CDR3 is 13 amino acids. The CDR3 region has the DNA TGTGCCAGCAGTTACTGGGAGGCGACTGAAGCTTTCTTT. Protein sequence: CASSYWEATEAFF.

This clone came up a few times. This chain uses TRBV19 with TRBJ1-5; D gene unclear. Trimming pared 6 bases from V and 4 bases from J, leaving 16 bases between. CDR3 size: 15 residues. The germline V gene has CDR1 LNHDA and CDR2 SQIVND (reference sequence). The CDR3 DNA follows: TGTGCCAGTAGCCCCCAGGCACAACCAAATCAGCCCCAGCATTTT. Amino acids: CASSPQAQPNQPQHF.

The V gene is TRBV14, the J gene TRBJ2-3, with 8 bases lining up with TRBD2. The CDR3 covers 18 residues. The germline V gene has CDR1 SGHDN and CDR2 FVKESK. V gave up 4 bases and J gave up 0 bases; unmatched junction bases: 12. The CDR3 loop is CASSPPAGRAVSTDTQYF. CDR3 sequence (DNA): TGTGCCAGCAGCCCCCCCGCCGGGAGGGCGGTTAGCACAGATACGCAGTATTTT.

The chain recombines TRBV7-2 with TRBJ1-4; no firm D call. The germline gives CDR1 SGHTA, CDR2 FQGNSA. The V end was cut by 5 bases, the J end by 5 bases, with 15 bases between. This CDR3 has 15 residues. Here the CDR3 DNA reads TGTGCCAGCAGCCCCGTGGGGTCCCCCAATGAAAAACTGTTTTTT. Its translation is CASSPVGSPNEKLFF.

The J gene is TRBJ2-7, the V gene TRBV11-2; TRBD1 matches 7 bases. V lost 4 bases to trimming and J lost 6 bases; unmatched junction nucleotides: 3. Germline V gene data show CDR1 as SGHAT and CDR2 as FQNNGV. The CDR3 sequence is 12 residues long. CDR3 sequence reads: CASSSNRGEQYF. In DNA form, the CDR3 reads TGTGCCAGCAGCTCCAACAGGGGCGAGCAGTACTTC.

This clone was detected only once. CDR3 bases: TGTGCCAGCAAGTTAGGGACAGGGAATGAAAAACTGTTTTTT. Translation gives CASKLGTGNEKLFF. The J gene is TRBJ1-4, the V gene TRBV7-9; TRBD1 matches at 9 bases. With V trimmed by 7 bases and J by 5 bases, 5 bases remained unmatched. The CDR3 length is 14 residues. In germline, CDR1 is SEHNR, CDR2 FQNEAQ (reference sequence).

The V and J genes are TRBV7-9 and TRBJ2-7; 10 bases align to TRBD1. This CDR3 spans 14 amino acids. Per the germline V gene, CDR1 is SEHNR and CDR2 is FQNEAQ (reference sequence). The trim removed 5 bases at V and 3 bases at J, leaving 4 bases unmatched. CDR3 in amino acids: CASSPRTGGYEQYF. As DNA, the CDR3 is TGTGCCAGCAGCCCTCGGACAGGGGGCTACGAGCAGTACTTC. Full variable domain (outside the CDR3, taken from reference TRBV7-9 and TRBJ2-7): DTGVSQNPRHKITKRGQNVTFRCDPISEHNRLYWYRQTLGQGPEFLTYFQNEAQLEKSRLLSDRFSAERPKGSFSTLEIQRTEQGDSAMYLCASSPRTGGYEQYFGPGTRLTVT.

The chain combines TRBV14 with TRBJ2-5, with 12 bases lining up with TRBD2. J was trimmed by 5 bases and V by 3 bases; bases with no gene match: 10. This CDR3 region has 17 residues. The germline V gene has CDR1 SGHDN and CDR2 FVKESK. DNA of the CDR3: TGTGCCAGCAGCCAGCCCAGACTAGCGGGAGTTCGGGAGACCCAGTACTTC. Its protein product is CASSQPRLAGVRETQYF.

The CDR3 sequence: CASSQVGLAGAEQFF. The CDR3 nucleotides read TGCGCCAGCAGCCAGGTTGGACTAGCGGGAGCTGAGCAGTTCTTC. The chain recombines TRBV4-1 with TRBJ2-1; TRBD2 agrees at 13 bases. Unmatched junction bases numbered 5, after V lost 3 bases and J lost 9 bases. This CDR3 is built from 15 residues. Germline lookup yields CDR1 MGHRA and CDR2 YSYEKL.

The chain carries TRBV7-2 and TRBJ2-7; 10 bases agree with TRBD2. V dropped 5 bases and J dropped 2; count of bases not matched to a gene: 3. The CDR3 runs to 14 residues. Germline V gene sequence: CDR1 SGHTA, CDR2 FQGNSA. The CDR3 DNA is TGTGCCAGCAGCCCGAGCGGGAGGGCCTACGAGCAGTACTTC. Protein product: CASSPSGRAYEQYF.

The chain carries TRBV10-1 and TRBJ2-1; D is unresolved. The CDR3 covers 15 residues. The germline V and J ends were trimmed by 5 bases and 0 bases, with 11 bases remaining between them. Germline CDR1 and CDR2: WNHNN and SYGVQD (reference sequence). DNA of the CDR3: TGCGCCAGCAGTTCCACTATCCCCTCCTACAATGAGCAGTTCTTC. The encoded protein is CASSSTIPSYNEQFF.